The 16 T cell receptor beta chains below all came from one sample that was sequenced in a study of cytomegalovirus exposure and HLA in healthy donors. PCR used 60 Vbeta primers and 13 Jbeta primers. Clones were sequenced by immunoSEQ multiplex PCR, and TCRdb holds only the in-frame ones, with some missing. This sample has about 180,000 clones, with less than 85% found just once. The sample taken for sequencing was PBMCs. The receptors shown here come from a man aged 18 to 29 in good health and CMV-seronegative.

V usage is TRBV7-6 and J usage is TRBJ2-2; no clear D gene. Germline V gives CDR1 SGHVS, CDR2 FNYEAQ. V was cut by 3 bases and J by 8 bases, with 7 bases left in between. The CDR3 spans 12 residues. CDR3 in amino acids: CASSFSLGELFF. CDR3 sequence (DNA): TGTGCCAGCAGCTTTTCTTTGGGGGAGCTGTTTTTT.

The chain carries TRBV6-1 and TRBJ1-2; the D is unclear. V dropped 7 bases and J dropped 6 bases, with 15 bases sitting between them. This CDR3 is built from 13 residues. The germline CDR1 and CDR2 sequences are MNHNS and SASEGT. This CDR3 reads CASTDRGYDGYTF. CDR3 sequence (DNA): TGTGCCAGCACCGATAGAGGTTACGATGGCTACACCTTC.

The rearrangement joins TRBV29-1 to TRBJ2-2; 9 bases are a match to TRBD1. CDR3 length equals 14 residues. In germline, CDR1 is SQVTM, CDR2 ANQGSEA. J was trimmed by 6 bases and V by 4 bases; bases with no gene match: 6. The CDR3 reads CSVVDRGKAGELFF. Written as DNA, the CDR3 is TGCAGCGTTGTAGACAGGGGGAAAGCCGGGGAGCTGTTTTTT.

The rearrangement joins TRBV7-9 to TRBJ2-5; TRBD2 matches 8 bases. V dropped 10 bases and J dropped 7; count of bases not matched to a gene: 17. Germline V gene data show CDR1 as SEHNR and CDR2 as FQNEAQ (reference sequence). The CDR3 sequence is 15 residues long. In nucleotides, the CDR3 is TGTGCCACTCAGGACGGGGGGGCTCAGATCGGGACCCAGTACTTC. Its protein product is CATQDGGAQIGTQYF.

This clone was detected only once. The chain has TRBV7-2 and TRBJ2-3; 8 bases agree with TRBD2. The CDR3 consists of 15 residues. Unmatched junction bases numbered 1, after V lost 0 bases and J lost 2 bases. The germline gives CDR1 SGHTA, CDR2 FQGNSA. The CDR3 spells CASSLAGRDTDTQYF. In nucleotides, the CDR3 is TGTGCCAGCAGCTTAGCCGGGAGGGACACAGATACGCAGTATTTT. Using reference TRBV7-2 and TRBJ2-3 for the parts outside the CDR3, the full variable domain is GAGVSQSPSNKVTEKGKDVELRCDPISGHTALYWYRQSLGQGLEFLIYFQGNSAPDKSGLPSDRFSAERTGGSVSTLTIQRTQQEDSAVYLCASSLAGRDTDTQYFGPGTRLTVL.

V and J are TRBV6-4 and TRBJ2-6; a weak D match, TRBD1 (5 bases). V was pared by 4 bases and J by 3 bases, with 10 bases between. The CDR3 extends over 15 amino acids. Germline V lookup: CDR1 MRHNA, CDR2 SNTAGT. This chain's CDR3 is CASSATTGGANVLTF. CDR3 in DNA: TGTGCCAGCAGTGCGACAACAGGTGGGGCCAACGTCCTGACTTTC.

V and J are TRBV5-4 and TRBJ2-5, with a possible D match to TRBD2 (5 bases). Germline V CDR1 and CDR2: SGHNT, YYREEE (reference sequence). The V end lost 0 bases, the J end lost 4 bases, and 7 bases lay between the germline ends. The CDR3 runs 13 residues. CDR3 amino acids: CASSLGGRETQYF. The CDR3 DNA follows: TGTGCCAGCAGCTTGGGAGGGAGAGAGACCCAGTACTTC.

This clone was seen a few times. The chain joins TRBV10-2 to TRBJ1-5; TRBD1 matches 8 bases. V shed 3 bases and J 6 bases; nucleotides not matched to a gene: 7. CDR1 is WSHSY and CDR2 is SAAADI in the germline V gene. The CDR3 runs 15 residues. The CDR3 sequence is CASSDTGGKFQPQHF. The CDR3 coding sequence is TGCGCCAGCAGTGATACAGGGGGGAAGTTTCAGCCCCAGCATTTT.

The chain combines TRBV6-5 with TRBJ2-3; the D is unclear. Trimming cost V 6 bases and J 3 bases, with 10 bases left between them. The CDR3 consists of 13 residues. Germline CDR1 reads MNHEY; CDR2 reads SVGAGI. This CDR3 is CASSPPGTDTQYF. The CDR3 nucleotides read TGTGCCAGCAGCCCCCCGGGTACAGATACGCAGTATTTT.

This chain's CDR3 is CASRAGGTYEQYF. The CDR3 region has the DNA TGTGCCAGTAGGGCAGGGGGGACCTACGAGCAGTACTTC. The chain has TRBV19 and TRBJ2-7; D is possibly TRBD1 (7 bases). Per germline, CDR1 LNHDA and CDR2 SQIVND (reference sequence). The CDR3 runs to 13 residues. Deletions cut 6 bases from V and 2 bases from J, with 11 bases between.

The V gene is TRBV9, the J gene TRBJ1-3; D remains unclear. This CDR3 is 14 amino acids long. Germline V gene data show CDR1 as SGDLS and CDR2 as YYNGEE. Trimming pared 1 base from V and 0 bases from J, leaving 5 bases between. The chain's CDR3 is CASSVQNSGNTIYF. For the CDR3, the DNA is TGTGCCAGCAGCGTACAGAACTCTGGAAACACCATATATTTT.

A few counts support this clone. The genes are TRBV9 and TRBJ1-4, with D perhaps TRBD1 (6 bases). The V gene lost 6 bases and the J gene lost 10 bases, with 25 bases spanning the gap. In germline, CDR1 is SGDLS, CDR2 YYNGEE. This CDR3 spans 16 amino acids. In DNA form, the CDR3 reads TGTGCCAGCATTCGATTGATTATTCAGGGGCACGGAAAACTGTTTTTT. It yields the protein CASIRLIIQGHGKLFF.

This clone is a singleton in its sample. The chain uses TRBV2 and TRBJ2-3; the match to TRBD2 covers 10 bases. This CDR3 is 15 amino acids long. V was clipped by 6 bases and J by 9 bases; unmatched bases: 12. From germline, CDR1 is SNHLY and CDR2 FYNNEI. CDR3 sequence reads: CASSATSGAPRTQYF. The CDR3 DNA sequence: TGTGCCAGCAGCGCCACTAGCGGGGCCCCCAGGACGCAGTATTTT.

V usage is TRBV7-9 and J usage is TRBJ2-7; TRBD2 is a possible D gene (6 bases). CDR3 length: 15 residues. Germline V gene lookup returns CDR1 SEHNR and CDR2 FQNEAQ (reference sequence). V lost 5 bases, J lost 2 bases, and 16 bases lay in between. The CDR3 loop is CASSPLREDAYEQYF. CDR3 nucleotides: TGTGCCAGCAGCCCTCTGAGGGAGGATGCCTACGAGCAGTACTTC.

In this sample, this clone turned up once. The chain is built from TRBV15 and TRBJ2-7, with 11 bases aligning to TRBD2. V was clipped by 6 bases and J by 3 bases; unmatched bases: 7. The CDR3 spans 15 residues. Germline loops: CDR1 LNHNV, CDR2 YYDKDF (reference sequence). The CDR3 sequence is CATRAAGTSGYEQYF. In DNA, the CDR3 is TGTGCCACCAGGGCGGCCGGGACTAGCGGCTACGAGCAGTACTTC.

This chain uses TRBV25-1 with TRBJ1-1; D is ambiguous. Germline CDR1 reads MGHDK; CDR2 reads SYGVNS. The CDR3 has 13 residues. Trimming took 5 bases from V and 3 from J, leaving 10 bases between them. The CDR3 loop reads CASSPRSDTEAFF. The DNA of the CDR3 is TGTGCCAGCAGTCCCCGGTCGGACACTGAAGCTTTCTTT.